The clone carrying this TCR beta chain has only a few counts. These data come from a study of blood T cells in healthy people across ages. Germline-derived CDR1 and CDR2 are SGHTA and FQGNSA. The V segment lost 2 bases and the J segment 5 bases; nucleotides outside the gene matches: 1. The CDR3 contains 15 residues. With a J-beta primer mix and a sample-barcoded 5' primer, a second PCR ran about 7 to 11 cycles. MiXCR, applied by TCRdb to the 5' RACE reads, yields one record per CDR3 protein. The table lists hundreds of thousands of distinct CDR3 sequences, more than 20% of them singletons. These sequences were also reported in another study, on T cells of mothers and their children.

The chain recombines TRBV7-2 with TRBJ2-3; TRBD2 matches 13 bases. The sequence was collected from a boy aged 10-17 years in good health. The material sequenced was blood. The CDR3 sequence is CASSLTSGGVDTQYF. CDR3 nucleotides: TGTGCCAGCAGCTTAACTAGCGGGGGGGTAGATACGCAGTATTTT.